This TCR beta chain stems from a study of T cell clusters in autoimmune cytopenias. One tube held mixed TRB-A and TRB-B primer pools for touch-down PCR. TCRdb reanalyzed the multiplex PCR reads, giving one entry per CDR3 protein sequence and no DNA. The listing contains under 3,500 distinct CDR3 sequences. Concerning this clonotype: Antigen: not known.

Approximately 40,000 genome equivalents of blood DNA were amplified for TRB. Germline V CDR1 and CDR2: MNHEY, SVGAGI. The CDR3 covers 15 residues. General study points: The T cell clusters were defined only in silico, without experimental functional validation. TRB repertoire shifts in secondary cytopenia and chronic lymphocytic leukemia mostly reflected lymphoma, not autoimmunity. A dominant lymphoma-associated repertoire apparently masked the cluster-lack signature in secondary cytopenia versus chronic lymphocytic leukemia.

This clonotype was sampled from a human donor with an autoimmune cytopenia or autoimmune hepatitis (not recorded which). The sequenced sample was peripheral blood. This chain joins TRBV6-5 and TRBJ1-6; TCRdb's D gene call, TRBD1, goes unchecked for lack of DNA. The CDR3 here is CASTLDRSYNSPLHF.